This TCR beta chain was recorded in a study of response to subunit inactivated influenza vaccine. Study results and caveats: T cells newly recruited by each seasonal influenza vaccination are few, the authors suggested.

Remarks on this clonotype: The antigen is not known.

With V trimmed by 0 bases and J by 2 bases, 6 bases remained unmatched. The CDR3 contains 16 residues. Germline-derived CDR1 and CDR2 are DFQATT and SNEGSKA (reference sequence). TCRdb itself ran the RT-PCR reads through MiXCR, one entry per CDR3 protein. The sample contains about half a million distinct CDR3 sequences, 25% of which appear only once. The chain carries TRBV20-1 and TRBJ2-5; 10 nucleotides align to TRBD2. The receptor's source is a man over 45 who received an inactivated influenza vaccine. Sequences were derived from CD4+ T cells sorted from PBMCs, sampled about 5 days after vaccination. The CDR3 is CSARDLLAGEQETQYF. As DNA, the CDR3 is TGCAGTGCTAGAGATCTCCTAGCGGGGGAACAAGAGACCCAGTACTTC.